The T cell receptor beta chain described here comes from a study of blood T cell repertoires in COVID-19. On the study more broadly: Nucleic acid was either cDNA or gDNA, and it came from T cells, B-cell-depleted T cells, or PBMCs.

Sequenced by immunoSEQ multiplex PCR; TCRdb stores in-frame clones only, minus some. The table includes over 200,000 clones, approximately 91% detected once. The CDR3 has 19 residues. Looked up from germline, CDR1 is ENHRY and CDR2 is SYGVKD. V dropped 2 bases and J dropped 4; count of bases not matched to a gene: 18. Sequencing was done on a sample of peripheral blood. The chain is built from TRBV10-3 and TRBJ2-5; 8 nucleotides match TRBD2. The origin of this receptor is a man in his sixties who had recovered from COVID-19. In DNA form, the CDR3 reads TGTGCCATCAGTGAGCCCTTGAATTCGGTTTCCGGGAGGGGAGAGACCCAGTACTTC. Translating gives CAISEPLNSVSGRGETQYF.